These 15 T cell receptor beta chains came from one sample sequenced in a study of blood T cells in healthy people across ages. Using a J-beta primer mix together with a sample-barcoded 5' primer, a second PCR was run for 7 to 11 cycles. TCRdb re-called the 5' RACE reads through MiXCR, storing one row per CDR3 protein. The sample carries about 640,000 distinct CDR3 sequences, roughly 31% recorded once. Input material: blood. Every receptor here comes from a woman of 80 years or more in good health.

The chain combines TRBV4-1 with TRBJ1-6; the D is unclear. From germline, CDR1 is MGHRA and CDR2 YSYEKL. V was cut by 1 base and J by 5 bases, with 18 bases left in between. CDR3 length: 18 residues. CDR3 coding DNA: TGCGCCAGCAGCCAAGCGACCCCCGAGGACGGAAATAATTCACCCCTCCACTTT. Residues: CASSQATPEDGNNSPLHF.

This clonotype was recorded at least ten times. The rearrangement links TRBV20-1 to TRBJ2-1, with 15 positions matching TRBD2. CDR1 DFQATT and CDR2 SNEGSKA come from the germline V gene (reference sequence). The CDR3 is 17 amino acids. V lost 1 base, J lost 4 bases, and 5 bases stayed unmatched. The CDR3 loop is CSARGTSGGARYNEQFF. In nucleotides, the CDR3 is TGCAGTGCTAGAGGGACTAGCGGGGGGGCCCGGTACAATGAGCAGTTCTTC.

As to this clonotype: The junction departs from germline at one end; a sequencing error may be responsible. The CDR3 protein is CVSRPGGPDTQYF. CDR3 in DNA: TGCGTCAGCAGACCGGGGGGGCCAGATACGCAGTATTTT. The rearrangement links TRBV5-1 to TRBJ2-3; 8 nucleotides line up with TRBD2. Germline V gene data show CDR1 as SGHRS and CDR2 as YFSETQ. The CDR3 has 13 residues.

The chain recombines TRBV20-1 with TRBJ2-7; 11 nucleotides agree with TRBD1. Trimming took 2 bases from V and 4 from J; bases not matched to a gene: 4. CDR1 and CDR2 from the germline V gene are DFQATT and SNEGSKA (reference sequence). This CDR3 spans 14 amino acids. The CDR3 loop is CSARLGQGGYEQYF. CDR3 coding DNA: TGCAGTGCTAGACTGGGACAGGGGGGTTACGAGCAGTACTTC.

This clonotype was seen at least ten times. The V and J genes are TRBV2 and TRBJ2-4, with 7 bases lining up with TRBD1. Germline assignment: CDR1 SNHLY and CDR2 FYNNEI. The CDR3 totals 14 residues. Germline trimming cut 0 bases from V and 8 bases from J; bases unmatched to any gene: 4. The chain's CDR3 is CASSEAGTVDIQYF. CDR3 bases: TGTGCCAGCAGTGAAGCGGGGACAGTGGACATTCAGTACTTC.

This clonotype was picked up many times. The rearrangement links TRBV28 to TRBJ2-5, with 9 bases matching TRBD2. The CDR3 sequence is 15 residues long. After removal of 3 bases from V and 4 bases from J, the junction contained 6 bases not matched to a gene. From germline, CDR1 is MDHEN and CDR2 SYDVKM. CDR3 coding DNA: TGTGCCAGCAGTTTGGGGGGGACTAGCCGAGAGACCCAGTACTTC. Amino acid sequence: CASSLGGTSRETQYF.

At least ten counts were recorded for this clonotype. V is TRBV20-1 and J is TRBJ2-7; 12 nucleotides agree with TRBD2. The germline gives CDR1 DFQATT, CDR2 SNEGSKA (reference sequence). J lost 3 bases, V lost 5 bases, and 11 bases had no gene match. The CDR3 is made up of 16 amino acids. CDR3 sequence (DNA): TGCAGTGCTCAGCCTACTACTAGCGGGGGGTACTACGAGCAGTACTTC. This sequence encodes CSAQPTTSGGYYEQYF.

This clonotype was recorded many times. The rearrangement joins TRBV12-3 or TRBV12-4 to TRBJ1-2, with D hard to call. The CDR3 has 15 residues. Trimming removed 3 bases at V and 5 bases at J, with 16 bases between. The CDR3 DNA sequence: TGTGCCAGCAGTTTCTTGGCAGCCGACCCTTATGGCTACACCTTC. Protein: CASSFLAADPYGYTF.

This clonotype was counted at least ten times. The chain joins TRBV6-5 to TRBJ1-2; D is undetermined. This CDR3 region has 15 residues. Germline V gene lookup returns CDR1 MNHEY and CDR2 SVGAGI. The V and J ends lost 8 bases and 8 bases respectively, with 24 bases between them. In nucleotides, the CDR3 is TGTGCCAGCCGGTCCCAGGTCGCCATTGTAAAGGGCTACACCTTC. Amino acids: CASRSQVAIVKGYTF.

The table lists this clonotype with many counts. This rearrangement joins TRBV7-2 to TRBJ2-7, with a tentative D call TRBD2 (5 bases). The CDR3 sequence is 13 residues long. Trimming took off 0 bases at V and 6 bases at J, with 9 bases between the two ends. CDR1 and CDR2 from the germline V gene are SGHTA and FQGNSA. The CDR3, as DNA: TGTGCCAGCAGCTTAGCCGGGAAGGGCGAGCAGTACTTC. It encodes CASSLAGKGEQYF.

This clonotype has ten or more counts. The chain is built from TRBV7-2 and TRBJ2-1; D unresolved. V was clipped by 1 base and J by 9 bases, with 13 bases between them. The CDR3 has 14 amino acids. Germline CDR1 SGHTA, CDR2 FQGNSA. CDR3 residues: CASSLGSGLAEQFF. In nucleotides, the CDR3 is TGTGCCAGCAGCTTAGGCTCCGGTCTCGCTGAGCAGTTCTTC.

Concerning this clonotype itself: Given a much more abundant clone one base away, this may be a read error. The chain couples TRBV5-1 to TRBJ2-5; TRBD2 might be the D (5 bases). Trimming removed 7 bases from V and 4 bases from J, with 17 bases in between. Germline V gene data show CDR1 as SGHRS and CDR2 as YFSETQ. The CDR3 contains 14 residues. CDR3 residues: CASGSDGWRETQYF. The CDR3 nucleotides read TGCGCCAGCGGGAGCGATGGGTGGCGAGAGACCCAGTACTTC.

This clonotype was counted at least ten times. CDR3 region: CASTTQSGGPYNEQFF. CDR3 sequence (DNA): TGTGCCAGCACCACCCAATCAGGGGGCCCCTACAATGAGCAGTTCTTC. The V and J genes are TRBV6-2 or TRBV6-3 and TRBJ2-1; 8 bases fit TRBD1. The J segment lost 2 bases and the V segment lost 7 bases, leaving 10 bases of the junction unmatched. Germline V lookup: CDR1 MNHEY, CDR2 SVGEGT. The CDR3 loop spans 16 amino acids.

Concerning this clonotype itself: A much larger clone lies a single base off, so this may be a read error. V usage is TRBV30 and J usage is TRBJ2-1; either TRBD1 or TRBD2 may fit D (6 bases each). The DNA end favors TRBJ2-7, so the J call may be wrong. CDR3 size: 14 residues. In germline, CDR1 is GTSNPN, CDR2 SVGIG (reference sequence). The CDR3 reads CAWSKGGGYNEQYF. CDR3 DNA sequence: TGTGCCTGGAGTAAGGGGGGAGGCTACAATGAGCAGTACTTC.

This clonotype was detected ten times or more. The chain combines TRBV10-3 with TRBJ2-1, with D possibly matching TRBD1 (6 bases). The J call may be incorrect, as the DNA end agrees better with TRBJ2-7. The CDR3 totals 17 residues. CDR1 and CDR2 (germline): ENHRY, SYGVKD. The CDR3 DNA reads TGTGCCATCAGTGAAAGCAGGGGTTCGACCTCCTACAATGAGCAGTACTTC. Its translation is CAISESRGSTSYNEQYF.